These 30 T cell receptor beta chains share one sample of origin, sequenced in a study of blood T cell repertoires in COVID-19. The assay was immunoSEQ multiplex PCR, and TCRdb's table has in-frame clones only and misses some. Among over 200,000 clones, less than 85% were seen once, and the ten largest hold 1.5% to 2%. Sequenced: PBMCs or T cells enriched from blood (not recorded which). These receptor sequences come from a man between 60 and 75 years old who had recovered from COVID-19.

The V call is TRBV5-4, the J call TRBJ2-7, with 8 bases that match TRBD1. The CDR3 is made up of 15 amino acids. Trimming took 0 bases from V and 3 from J; bases not matched to a gene: 5. From germline, CDR1 is SGHNT and CDR2 YYREEE (reference sequence). This CDR3 is CASSLGQGLYYEQYF. The CDR3 DNA reads as TGTGCCAGCAGCTTGGGACAGGGGCTTTACTACGAGCAGTACTTC.

The rearrangement joins TRBV6-5 to TRBJ1-2; D not certain. The CDR3 length is 13 residues. Trimming pared 0 bases from V and 4 bases from J, leaving 6 bases between. The germline V gene has CDR1 MNHEY and CDR2 SVGAGI. This chain's CDR3 is CASSYSRGYGYTF. The CDR3 bases are TGTGCCAGCAGTTACTCGAGAGGCTATGGCTACACCTTC.

V gene TRBV6-5 combines with J gene TRBJ1-2; a possible D gene is TRBD1 (6 bases). Germline V gives CDR1 MNHEY, CDR2 SVGAGI. Trimming left V 2 bases short and J 9 bases short, with 16 bases between. The CDR3 contains 14 residues. For the CDR3, the DNA is TGTGCCAGCAGTTACGCAGGACAGCCGAGTCGCTACACCTTC. Its protein product is CASSYAGQPSRYTF.

The rearrangement uses TRBV7-2 and TRBJ1-3; TRBD1 matches at 8 bases. The length of the CDR3 is 16 residues. CDR1 is SGHTA, CDR2 FQGNSA, per germline. V dropped 5 bases and J dropped 4; count of bases not matched to a gene: 10. CDR3: CASSPRTGSAGNTIYF. The CDR3 DNA follows: TGTGCCAGCAGCCCACGGACAGGGAGCGCCGGAAACACCATATATTTT.

This sequence joins TRBV5-1 and TRBJ1-2; no reliable D call. Germline CDR1 is SGHRS and CDR2 is YFSETQ. There are 14 residues in the CDR3. Trimming removed 5 bases at V and 0 bases at J, with 11 bases between. The CDR3 DNA reads as TGCGCCAGCAGTATTACAGATCCTAACTATGGCTACACCTTC. It translates to CASSITDPNYGYTF. The full variable domain, in which reference TRBV5-1 and TRBJ1-2 provide the parts outside the CDR3, is KAGVTQTPRYLIKTRGQQVTLSCSPISGHRSVSWYQQTPGQGLQFLFEYFSETQRNKGNFPGRFSGRQFSNSRSEMNVSTLELGDSALYLCASSITDPNYGYTFGSGTRLTVV.

The J gene is TRBJ2-1, the V gene TRBV2; D might be TRBD1 (5 bases). Deletions cut 0 bases from V and 8 bases from J, with 11 bases between. Germline lookup yields CDR1 SNHLY and CDR2 FYNNEI. The CDR3 is 14 residues long. CDR3 nucleotide sequence: TGTGCCAGCAGTGAAGCCTACCCAGGGTATGAGCAGTTCTTC. This codes for CASSEAYPGYEQFF.

This chain connects TRBV7-2 to TRBJ1-6; 8 bases agree with TRBD1. CDR3 length: 15 amino acids. Losses at the gene ends were 2 bases for V and 9 bases for J; bases not matched to a gene: 6. Germline values: CDR1 SGHTA, CDR2 FQGNSA. This chain's CDR3 is CASSLFQGASSPLHF. The CDR3 DNA reads as TGTGCCAGCAGCTTATTTCAGGGGGCGAGTTCACCCCTCCACTTT. The whole variable domain, filled in from reference TRBV7-2 and TRBJ1-6, reads GAGVSQSPSNKVTEKGKDVELRCDPISGHTALYWYRQSLGQGLEFLIYFQGNSAPDKSGLPSDRFSAERTGGSVSTLTIQRTQQEDSAVYLCASSLFQGASSPLHFGNGTRLTVT.

The V call is TRBV11-3, the J call TRBJ1-4, with no clear D. CDR1 and CDR2 from the germline V gene are SGHNT and YENEEA. CDR3 length equals 14 residues. V was pared by 5 bases and J by 8 bases, with 15 bases between. CDR3 sequence (DNA): TGTGCCAGCAGCCCTCGCGGGATTGGGGAAAAACTGTTTTTT. It codes for CASSPRGIGEKLFF. The entire variable domain, with the rest obtained from reference TRBV11-3 and TRBJ1-4, is as follows: EAGVVQSPRYKIIEKKQPVAFWCNPISGHNTLYWYLQNLGQGPELLIRYENEEAVDDSQLPKDRFSAERLKGVDSTLKIQPAELGDSAVYLCASSPRGIGEKLFFGSGTQLSVL.

DNA for the CDR3: TGCGCCAGCAGCTTGACCACAGGGGATGGGACTGAAGCTTTCTTT. Protein sequence: CASSLTTGDGTEAFF. The V and J genes are TRBV5-1 and TRBJ1-1; 7 nucleotides match TRBD1. V was pared by 1 base and J by 5 bases, with 8 bases of the junction left unmatched. This CDR3 is 15 amino acids long. CDR1 and CDR2 from the germline V gene are SGHRS and YFSETQ.

The chain links TRBV5-5 to TRBJ2-5, with 7 bases matching TRBD1. V was clipped by 0 bases and J by 3 bases; unmatched bases: 5. Germline CDR1 and CDR2: SGHKS and YYEKEE (reference sequence). The CDR3 covers 15 residues. CDR3 amino acids: CASSLGPGGEETQYF. The CDR3 nucleotides read TGTGCCAGCAGCTTGGGGCCAGGGGGTGAAGAGACCCAGTACTTC.

The chain joins TRBV19 to TRBJ1-2; 7 bases map to TRBD1. The CDR3 extends over 14 amino acids. Germline V gives CDR1 LNHDA, CDR2 SQIVND (reference sequence). V was pared by 4 bases and J by 7 bases, with 9 bases of the junction left unmatched. This chain's CDR3 is CASSTPTGASGYTF. CDR3 nucleotide sequence: TGTGCCAGTAGTACGCCCACAGGGGCGTCTGGCTACACCTTC.

This clone was detected only once. The gene calls are TRBV5-6 and TRBJ1-4, with TRBD1 matching 7 bases. Germline V gene lookup returns CDR1 SGHDT and CDR2 YYEEEE. The CDR3 length is 15 residues. Trimming took 0 bases from V and 2 from J; bases not matched to a gene: 1. CDR3 protein: CASSLGQGTNEKLFF. DNA for the CDR3: TGTGCCAGCAGCTTGGGACAGGGCACTAATGAAAAACTGTTTTTT.

The chain recombines TRBV6-5 with TRBJ1-1; TRBD1 might be the D (5 bases). Per germline, CDR1 MNHEY and CDR2 SVGAGI. Trimming removed 6 bases from V and 1 base from J, with 9 bases in between. The CDR3 covers 13 residues. CDR3 sequence reads: CASRVTENTEAFF. The CDR3, as DNA: TGTGCCAGCAGAGTGACAGAGAACACTGAAGCTTTCTTT.

V is TRBV19 and J is TRBJ1-6; D unclear. This CDR3 is built from 13 residues. CDR1 and CDR2 (germline): LNHDA, SQIVND (reference sequence). Trimming cost V 5 bases and J 10 bases, with 12 bases left between them. CDR3 nucleotide sequence: TGTGCCAGTAGTGTGGGAGAAGTATCACCCCTCCACTTT. Its protein is CASSVGEVSPLHF.

The V and J genes are TRBV28 and TRBJ2-3, with TRBD2 identical over 8 bases. Germline V CDR1 and CDR2: MDHEN, SYDVKM. CDR3 length equals 16 residues. The V segment lost 5 bases and the J segment 7 bases; nucleotides outside the gene matches: 14. This chain's CDR3 is CASSHQRGPRRNTQYF. CDR3 DNA: TGTGCCAGCAGTCACCAGCGGGGGCCCCGTCGGAATACGCAGTATTTT.

This chain links TRBV3-1 (or the pseudogene TRBV3-2) with TRBJ1-1; no clear D gene. Germline V CDR1 and CDR2: LGHDT, YNNKEL (reference sequence). The CDR3 has 14 residues. V lost 3 bases, J lost 0 bases, and 8 bases lay in between. CDR3 in DNA: TGTGCCAGCAGCCAGTCAGAAGTGAACACTGAAGCTTTCTTT. This encodes CASSQSEVNTEAFF.

This clone has only one observation. The chain is built from TRBV6-1 and TRBJ2-2; possibly TRBD2 for D (7 bases). V was trimmed by 4 bases and J by 1 base, leaving 13 bases between them. Germline V gives CDR1 MNHNS, CDR2 SASEGT. This CDR3 is 16 amino acids long. The chain's CDR3 is CASSGQGGENTGELFF. The CDR3 coding sequence is TGTGCCAGCAGTGGACAAGGGGGGGAGAACACCGGGGAGCTGTTTTTT.

Here the CDR3 reads CASSSSGGYNEQFF. CDR3 DNA: TGTGCCAGCTCTTCTAGCGGGGGTTACAATGAGCAGTTCTTC. The chain recombines TRBV18 with TRBJ2-1, with TRBD2 matching 10 bases. Germline values: CDR1 KGHSH, CDR2 LQKENI. The junction had 3 bases not matched to a gene; V was cut back by 6 bases and J by 4 bases. This CDR3 contains 14 residues.

The chain recombines TRBV27 with TRBJ2-2, with no clear D. Trimming took 1 base from V and 2 from J, leaving 8 bases between them. The CDR3 totals 15 residues. The germline CDR1 and CDR2 sequences are MNHEY and SMNVEV (reference sequence). DNA of the CDR3: TGTGCCAGCAGTTTATATGGCCCTAACACCGGGGAGCTGTTTTTT. Its translation: CASSLYGPNTGELFF.

This chain connects TRBV11-2 to TRBJ2-1; 8 bases are shared with TRBD2. Germline-derived CDR1 and CDR2 are SGHAT and FQNNGV. After removal of 0 bases from V and 5 bases from J, the junction contained 6 bases not matched to a gene. This CDR3 comprises 16 residues. The CDR3 is CASSLDAGGGHNEQFF. CDR3 DNA: TGTGCCAGCAGCTTAGATGCTGGCGGGGGGCACAATGAGCAGTTCTTC.

The chain combines TRBV7-9 with TRBJ2-1; the match to TRBD2 covers 14 bases. Germline V lookup: CDR1 SEHNR, CDR2 FQNEAQ (reference sequence). The CDR3 length is 14 residues. J gave up 7 bases and V 7 bases, and 3 bases lay outside the gene matches. The DNA of the CDR3 is TGTGCCAGCACAAGACTAGCGGGGGGGAATGAGCAGTTCTTC. Translated: CASTRLAGGNEQFF. Combining the CDR3 with reference TRBV7-9 and TRBJ2-1 gives the whole variable domain DTGVSQNPRHKITKRGQNVTFRCDPISEHNRLYWYRQTLGQGPEFLTYFQNEAQLEKSRLLSDRFSAERPKGSFSTLEIQRTEQGDSAMYLCASTRLAGGNEQFFGPGTRLTVL.

This clone was counted only a few times. The DNA of the CDR3 is TGCGCCAGCAGCTTGGCTGAGACAAGGATGAACTATGGCTACACCTTC. Its protein is CASSLAETRMNYGYTF. The J gene is TRBJ1-2, the V gene TRBV5-1, with unresolved D. CDR1 is SGHRS, CDR2 YFSETQ, per germline. V lost 0 bases, J lost 2 bases, and 14 bases lay in between. The CDR3 has 16 amino acids.

This clone has just one count. The CDR3 DNA follows: TGTGCCAGCAGCCCCCCCAGGCTGGGTCTAGCCAAAAACATTCAGTACTTC. Protein sequence: CASSPPRLGLAKNIQYF. The rearrangement links TRBV11-2 to TRBJ2-4; D gene ambiguous. The V end was cut by 5 bases, the J end by 0 bases, with 17 bases between. This CDR3 comprises 17 residues. The V gene's germline CDR1 is SGHAT and CDR2 FQNNGV.

About this clone itself: This sample includes further DNA sequences coding for the same CDR3. The rearrangement joins TRBV7-8 to TRBJ1-5, with a possible D match to TRBD1 (5 bases). Germline CDR1 SGHVS, CDR2 FQNEAQ. V lost 0 bases and J 4 bases, leaving 10 bases between the germline ends. This CDR3 contains 15 residues. The CDR3 DNA reads TGTGCCAGCAGCTTAGCCGGGGGTGGTAATCAGCCCCAGCATTTT. It codes for CASSLAGGGNQPQHF.

The chain is built from TRBV20-1 and TRBJ1-4; D call uncertain. The CDR3 runs 11 residues. The germline gives CDR1 DFQATT, CDR2 SNEGSKA (reference sequence). The V gene lost 7 bases and the J gene lost 5 bases, with 8 bases spanning the gap. The CDR3 region is CSVPTNEKLFF. The DNA for the CDR3 is TGCAGTGTACCTACGAATGAAAAACTGTTTTTT.

This chain links TRBV10-3 with TRBJ1-1; D is uncertain. The CDR3 totals 14 residues. Per the germline V gene, CDR1 is ENHRY and CDR2 is SYGVKD. Trimming pared 2 bases from V and 0 bases from J, leaving 7 bases between. Here the CDR3 DNA reads TGTGCCATCAGTGAGGGGAGCCTGAACACTGAAGCTTTCTTT. Its translation is CAISEGSLNTEAFF.

The chain couples TRBV6-5 to TRBJ1-3; 10 bases fit TRBD1. This CDR3 comprises 15 residues. Germline CDR1 reads MNHEY; CDR2 reads SVGAGI. The junction had 4 bases not matched to a gene; V was cut back by 6 bases and J by 2 bases. The DNA of the CDR3 is TGTGCCAGCAGGCGGACAGGGGGACCTGGAAACACCATATATTTT. Translation gives CASRRTGGPGNTIYF.

This chain joins TRBV7-6 and TRBJ2-2, with 8 bases lining up with TRBD2. Germline CDR1 SGHVS, CDR2 FNYEAQ. The J segment lost 2 bases and the V segment lost 5 bases, leaving 10 bases of the junction unmatched. CDR3 length: 17 residues. Here the CDR3 DNA reads TGTGCCAGCAGCCCTGATCGCGGGGGGCGAAACACCGGGGAGCTGTTTTTT. This gives the protein CASSPDRGGRNTGELFF.

This clone has just one count. The V gene is TRBV19, the J gene TRBJ2-1, with D possibly matching TRBD2 (5 bases). V was pared by 4 bases and J by 6 bases, with 10 bases between. The V gene's germline CDR1 is LNHDA and CDR2 SQIVND (reference sequence). The CDR3 loop spans 13 amino acids. For the CDR3, the DNA is TGTGCCAGTAGTACAGACCGGGGCAATGAGCAGTTCTTC. This gives the protein CASSTDRGNEQFF.

The V and J genes are TRBV5-1 and TRBJ2-5; D possibly corresponds to TRBD2 (6 bases). CDR1 is SGHRS, CDR2 YFSETQ, per germline. The ends were cut back, 0 bases at V and 5 bases at J, with 14 bases in the middle. The CDR3 length is 15 residues. In nucleotides, the CDR3 is TGCGCCAGCAGCTTGGTAGCTAGCGATGGGGAGACCCAGTACTTC. Translated, it gives CASSLVASDGETQYF.